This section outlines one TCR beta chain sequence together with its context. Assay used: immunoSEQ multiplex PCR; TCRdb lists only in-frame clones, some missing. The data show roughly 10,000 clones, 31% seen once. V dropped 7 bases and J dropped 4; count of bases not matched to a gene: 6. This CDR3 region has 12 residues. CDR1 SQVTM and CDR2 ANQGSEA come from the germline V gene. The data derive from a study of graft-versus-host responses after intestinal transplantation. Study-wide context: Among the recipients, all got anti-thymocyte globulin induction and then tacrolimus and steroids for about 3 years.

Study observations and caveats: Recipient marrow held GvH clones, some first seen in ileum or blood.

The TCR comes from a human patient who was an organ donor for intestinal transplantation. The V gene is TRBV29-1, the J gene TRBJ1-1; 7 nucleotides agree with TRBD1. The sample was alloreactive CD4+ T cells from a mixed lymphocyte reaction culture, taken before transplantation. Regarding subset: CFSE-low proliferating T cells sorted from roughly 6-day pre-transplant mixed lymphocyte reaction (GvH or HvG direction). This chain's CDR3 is CSASQGSTEAFF. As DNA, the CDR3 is TGCAGCGCTTCACAGGGGAGCACTGAAGCTTTCTTT. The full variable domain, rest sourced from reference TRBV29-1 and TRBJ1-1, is SAVISQKPSRDICQRGTSLTIQCQVDSQVTMMFWYRQQPGQSLTLIATANQGSEATYESGFVIDKFPISRPNLTFSTLTVSNMSPEDSSIYLCSASQGSTEAFFGQGTRLTVV.